Listed below are T cell receptor beta chains from one sample, sequenced in a study of cytomegalovirus exposure and HLA in healthy donors. Sequenced by immunoSEQ multiplex PCR; TCRdb stores in-frame clones only, minus some. This sample's clone table lists 150,000 to 200,000 clones. The specimen was PBMCs. Source of these receptors: a woman aged 55-70 years in good health and CMV-seronegative. CDR3s include the opening cysteine and the closing phenylalanine or tryptophan. D genes are given only for firm matches.

>15|TRBJ2-5|TRBV11-3|TRBD2
TGTGCCAGCAGCCCAAGAGGACTAGCGGACGAGACCCAGTACTTC
CASSPRGLADETQYF
>14|TRBJ1-1|TRBV7-9|NA
TGTGCCAGCAGCTTAGGCCAGGGCCACACTGAAGCTTTCTTT
CASSLGQGHTEAFF
>16|TRBJ2-1|TRBV27|TRBD2
TGTGCCAGCAGTTTAGCCCGGACTAGCGGGAGGGCTGAGCAGTTCTTC
CASSLARTSGRAEQFF
>11|TRBJ2-1|TRBV20-1|NA
TGCAGTGCTAGAGACAGGGGTGAGCAGTTCTTC
CSARDRGEQFF
>16|TRBJ2-5|TRBV7-2|TRBD1
TGTGCCAGCAGCTTTGACAGGGCAGGAGGTAAAGAGACCCAGTACTTC
CASSFDRAGGKETQYF
>16|TRBJ2-5|TRBV5-8|TRBD1
TGTGCCAGCAGCTTGGCGGGACAGGGACGGTTTGAGACCCAGTACTTC
CASSLAGQGRFETQYF
>15|TRBJ2-3|TRBV19|TRBD2
TGTGCCAGTAGTGCCCGGACTAGCGGCACAGATACGCAGTATTTT
CASSARTSGTDTQYF
>16|TRBJ1-6|TRBV7-8|TRBD1
TGTGCCAGCAGCCGTACTCAGACAGGGGTTAATTCACCCCTCCACTTT
CASSRTQTGVNSPLHF
>14|TRBJ2-7|TRBV27|NA
TGTGCCAGCAGTTTTGTTAAAGACACGGACGAGCAGTACTTC
CASSFVKDTDEQYF
>14|TRBJ2-7|TRBV18|NA
TGTGCCAGCTCACCTCTAATGAGCTCCTACGAGCAGTACTTC
CASSPLMSSYEQYF
>15|TRBJ2-3|TRBV19|TRBD2
TGTGCCAGTAGTCCCCGGCGGGAGGGCCTAGATACGCAGTATTTT
CASSPRREGLDTQYF
>15|TRBJ1-5|TRBV6-1|NA
TGTGCCAGCAGTGGGGGACTTCTTAGCAATCAGCCCCAGCATTTT
CASSGGLLSNQPQHF
>15|TRBJ1-1|TRBV7-2|NA
TGTGCCAGCAGCTTAGGGGGCGCCACGAACACTGAAGCTTTCTTT
CASSLGGATNTEAFF
>17|TRBJ1-1|TRBV12-5|NA
TGTGCTAGTGGTTCCCCGGCGGGGGGGCGTGTGAACACTGAAGCTTTCTTT
CASGSPAGGRVNTEAFF
>14|TRBJ1-2|TRBV6-4|TRBD1
TGTGCCAGCAGTGACTCGAGGACAGGGTACGGCTACACCTTC
CASSDSRTGYGYTF
>14|TRBJ1-2|TRBV5-4|TRBD1
TGTGCCAGCGGCAAGGACAGGGCTAACTATGGCTACACCTTC
CASGKDRANYGYTF
>13|TRBJ1-2|TRBV5-4|TRBD1
TGTGCCAGCAGCCTACAGGGGGGAGATGGCTACACCTTC
CASSLQGGDGYTF
>13|TRBJ1-1|TRBV7-3|NA
TGTGCCAGCAGGGGAGAAGGGAACACTGAAGCTTTCTTT
CASRGEGNTEAFF
>14|TRBJ1-1|TRBV19|TRBD1
TGTGCCAGTAGTATAGGGGGACAGCACACTGAAGCTTTCTTT
CASSIGGQHTEAFF
>15|TRBJ2-1|TRBV7-8|TRBD2
TGTGCCAGCAGCTTCGGGCTAGCGGCCTACAATGAGCAGTTCTTC
CASSFGLAAYNEQFF
>13|TRBJ2-2|TRBV2|NA
TGTGCCAGCAGTCCGGAGAATCCCGGGGAGCTGTTTTTT
CASSPENPGELFF
>15|TRBJ1-2|TRBV7-9|TRBD1
TGTGCCAGCAGCCCCTGGGACAGGGGGATTGATGGCTACACCTTC
CASSPWDRGIDGYTF
>19|TRBJ1-6|TRBV7-2|TRBD1
TGTGCCAGCAGCTTATGGACCAGAGGACAGGGGATGTATAATTCACCCCTCCACTTT
CASSLWTRGQGMYNSPLHF
>16|TRBJ2-7|TRBV27|TRBD1
TGTGCCAGCAGTTTATCCCCCGGGACAGGCCCCTACGAGCAGTACTTC
CASSLSPGTGPYEQYF
>14|TRBJ1-1|TRBV30|NA
TGTGCCTGGAGTTACGGGAGGGGGAACACTGAAGCTTTCTTT
CAWSYGRGNTEAFF
>12|TRBJ1-5|TRBV6-5|NA
TGTGCCAGCAGGGGCCCCAATCAGCCCCAGCATTTT
CASRGPNQPQHF
>15|TRBJ2-3|TRBV5-4|TRBD2
TGTGCCAGCAGCTCTAGGACTAGCCTCACAGATACGCAGTATTTT
CASSSRTSLTDTQYF
>13|TRBJ1-2|TRBV7-9|NA
TGTGCCAGCAGCTTGGGCAGGGCCTATGGCTACACCTTC
CASSLGRAYGYTF
>15|TRBJ2-3|TRBV18|NA
TGTGCCAGCTCACCATTAGACTGGATCACAGATACGCAGTATTTT
CASSPLDWITDTQYF
>15|TRBJ2-5|TRBV10-1|NA
TGCGCCAGCAGTGGGGCCAAAGACAGGAAAGAGACCCAGTACTTC
CASSGAKDRKETQYF
>15|TRBJ1-1|TRBV19|NA
TGTGCCAGTAGTATAGGTCTTGGGGCAGGCACTGAAGCTTTCTTT
CASSIGLGAGTEAFF
>15|TRBJ2-2|TRBV5-1|NA
TGCGCCAGCAGCTTGGAGTGGCAGAACACCGGGGAGCTGTTTTTT
CASSLEWQNTGELFF
>18|TRBJ1-6|TRBV5-1|TRBD1
TGCGCCGGCAGCGAAGGGACAGGGCTTAGATCCTATAATTCACCCCTCCACTTT
CAGSEGTGLRSYNSPLHF
>14|TRBJ2-3|TRBV2|NA
TGTGCCAGCATCAGGGGAGGGAGAACAGATACGCAGTATTTT
CASIRGGRTDTQYF
>16|TRBJ1-2|TRBV6-1|NA
TGTGCCAGCAGTGAAGCGGGGGCAGGACTTAACTATGGCTACACCTTC
CASSEAGAGLNYGYTF
>14|TRBJ1-2|TRBV7-9|TRBD1
TGTGCCAGCGGTCCACAACAGGGGAACTATGGCTACACCTTC
CASGPQQGNYGYTF
>15|TRBJ2-4|TRBV10-1|TRBD1
TGCGCCAGCAGTGGGACAGGGGAGGCCAAAAACATTCAGTACTTC
CASSGTGEAKNIQYF
>16|TRBJ2-6|TRBV11-2|NA
TGTGCCAGCAGACTGGCTGGAGGGGCTGGGGCCAACGTCCTGACTTTC
CASRLAGGAGANVLTF
>10|TRBJ1-4|TRBV20-1|NA
TGCAGTGCCGCCGACAGAAAACTGTTTTTT
CSAADRKLFF
>15|TRBJ2-5|TRBV27|TRBD2
TGTGCCAGCAGTTTTACTAGCGGGGACCAAGAGACCCAGTACTTC
CASSFTSGDQETQYF
>15|TRBJ2-1|TRBV10-3|NA
TGTGCCATCAGTGAGGATCGGGAGCCCCAAGATGAGCAGTTCTTC
CAISEDREPQDEQFF
>14|TRBJ2-1|TRBV2|TRBD1
TGTGCCAGCAGGGACAGGGGTGGTCGGAATGAGCAGTTCTTC
CASRDRGGRNEQFF
>16|TRBJ2-2|TRBV9|NA
TGTGCCAGCAGCGAGTTATTAGGAGCCCGGAGCGGGGAGCTGTTTTTT
CASSELLGARSGELFF
>14|TRBJ2-7|TRBV5-6|TRBD2
TGTGCCAGCAGCCCCGGACTAGCGGGTAGCGAGCAGTACTTC
CASSPGLAGSEQYF
>13|TRBJ1-3|TRBV2|NA
TGTGCCAGCAGCCTATACTCTGGAAACACCATATATTTT
CASSLYSGNTIYF
>15|TRBJ2-2|TRBV7-2|TRBD1
TGTGCCAGCAGCTCCGGACAGGGACAACCCGGGGAGCTGTTTTTT
CASSSGQGQPGELFF
>13|TRBJ2-5|TRBV4-1|NA
TGCGCCAGCAGCCGTGCTGGGAGGGAGACCCAGTACTTC
CASSRAGRETQYF
>11|TRBJ2-2|TRBV20-1|NA
TGCAGTGCCAAGGAGGCCGGGGAGCTGTTTTTT
CSAKEAGELFF
>13|TRBJ2-5|TRBV5-1|NA
TGCGCCAGCAGCTTCCGTGCGTGGGAGACCCAGTACTTC
CASSFRAWETQYF
>14|TRBJ1-1|TRBV11-1|TRBD1
TGTGCCAGCAGCGCCAGGGGGCGGAACACTGAAGCTTTCTTT
CASSARGRNTEAFF
>18|TRBJ2-7|TRBV5-1|TRBD1
TGCGCCAGCAGCCAACCGGACAGGGAACCTTTCCTCTCCTACGAGCAGTACTTC
CASSQPDREPFLSYEQYF
>16|TRBJ2-1|TRBV19|TRBD1
TGTGCCAGTAGTTCCCCAGACAGGGATGGGGACAATGAGCAGTTCTTC
CASSSPDRDGDNEQFF
>13|TRBJ1-1|TRBV19|NA
TGTGCCAGTACAGGGAGGAAAAACACTGAAGCTTTCTTT
CASTGRKNTEAFF
>14|TRBJ2-2|TRBV5-1|NA
TGCGCCAGCCTGGGGCAGGGGAACACCGGGGAGCTGTTTTTT
CASLGQGNTGELFF
>15|TRBJ2-6|TRBV6-5|TRBD1
TGTGCCAGCAGTGCAGGGGGCGCTGGGGCCAACGTCCTGACTTTC
CASSAGGAGANVLTF
>14|TRBJ2-2|TRBV30|NA
TGTGCCTGGAGAATGATCCCGGGGACCGGGGAGCTGTTTTTT
CAWRMIPGTGELFF
>17|TRBJ1-5|TRBV27|TRBD1
TGTGCCAGCAGTTTGCAGGGGGTGCCCTATAGCAATCAGCCCCAGCATTTT
CASSLQGVPYSNQPQHF
>14|TRBJ1-1|TRBV18|TRBD1
TGTGCCAGCTCACCGCTCGACAGGGAAGGTGAAGCTTTCTTT
CASSPLDREGEAFF